This T cell receptor beta chain emerged from a study of human T cells and chemical hapten exposure. Study-wide background: Women made up most patients, who had alopecia areata, totalis or universalis. Study conclusions and caveats: TCRs exceeding a frequency of 1 in 1000 stayed unchanged under DPC sensitization.

Unique molecular identifiers were attached to individual cDNA molecules within the library. Methods used by the authors: Across samples, TCR counts had a median of roughly 91,000 and ranged from roughly 23,224 to 690,600. TCRdb used MiXCR to reprocess the RACE reads, holding one entry per CDR3 protein. The V and J calls were determined by TCRdb, not by the authors. The sample carries around 60,000 distinct CDR3 sequences, roughly 6.7% recorded once. On this clonotype itself: Its antigen remains unidentified.

The sample's time point: pre-sensitization, week 0. Treatment defined: therapeutic diphenylcyclopropenone sensitization with weekly scalp DPC. The receptor comes from a woman in her 30s with alopecia areata. Some clones in this sample may be carry-over from other donors' samples. Source: whole blood, taken in connection with sensitization to the hapten diphenylcyclopropenone (DPC).

The CDR3: CASSQDGASGGRADEQFF. The CDR3 DNA reads TGTGCCAGCAGCCAAGATGGGGCTAGCGGGGGGCGTGCTGATGAGCAGTTCTTC. The rearrangement uses TRBV4-2 and TRBJ2-1; the match to TRBD2 covers 11 bases. Germline V gene sequence: CDR1 LGHNA, CDR2 YNFKEQ. Losses at the gene ends were 0 bases for V and 8 bases for J; bases not matched to a gene: 12. The CDR3 spans 18 residues.